The present entry profiles one TCR beta chain with its context. The data originate from a study of blood T cell repertoires in COVID-19. In the authors' workflow: Reference gene primers were amplified, and this amplification served to estimate nucleated cell counts. Sequencing used immunoSEQ multiplex PCR; TCRdb keeps in-frame clones, though not all of them. That table gives V, J and clone size, and the DNA gave D and trimming. The sample contains 70,000 or so clones, roughly 70% of which appear only once. The clonotype was recovered from a man aged 65 to 79 with acute or convalescent COVID-19. Sequenced: peripheral blood.

CDR3 sequence: CASSLGQGQLGPLHF. In DNA, the CDR3 is TGTGCCAGCAGCTTGGGACAGGGGCAATTAGGACCCCTCCACTTT. The chain links TRBV5-4 to TRBJ1-6; 8 bases align to TRBD1. The J segment lost 12 bases and the V segment lost 0 bases, leaving 8 bases of the junction unmatched. The CDR3 is 15 amino acids. Germline V gene sequence: CDR1 SGHNT, CDR2 YYREEE (reference sequence).